This TCR beta chain was profiled in a study of OX40 agonist ivuxolimab in advanced cancers. Overall study context: Males comprised around four fifths of the group, whose mean age was about 60 years (range 23 to 79). Study observations and caveats: CD4+ and CD8+ blood T cells expanded clonally by week 6 at 0.1 to 3.0 mg/kg. CD4+ T cells averaged fewer expanded clones than CD8+ T cells.

The trim removed 2 bases at V and 4 bases at J, leaving 11 bases unmatched. CDR3 length: 17 residues. Per germline, CDR1 LNHNV and CDR2 YYDKDF (reference sequence). On this clone itself: Its antigen is unidentified.

TCRdb's table, derived via immunoSEQ multiplex PCR, lists solely in-frame clones and lacks some. The sample contains some 96,000 clones, under 95% of which appear only once. The chain recombines TRBV15 with TRBJ2-5; 9 bases match TRBD1. The clonotype comes from an adult with an advanced solid tumor such as melanoma, head and neck, liver or kidney cancer. The specimen comprised CD4+ or CD8+ T cells sorted from blood, sampled in a trial of the OX40 agonist ivuxolimab. CDR3 sequence: CATSRKLGQGSPETQYF. The CDR3 bases are TGTGCCACCAGCAGAAAACTCGGACAGGGGTCCCCAGAGACCCAGTACTTC.